This T cell receptor beta chain originates from a study of blood T cell repertoires in COVID-19. In the study overall: The study drew acute and convalescent COVID-19 samples from the United States, Italy and Spain.

This clone appeared once. The assay was immunoSEQ multiplex PCR, and TCRdb's table has in-frame clones only and misses some. The sample consists of more than 110,000 clones, 70% to 85% of them appearing once. This TCR was recovered from a human donor in a cohort sampled during active COVID-19. Material for sequencing was peripheral blood.

CDR3 region: CASSLGGTTGVSYEQYF. As DNA, the CDR3 is TGTGCCAGCAGCTTAGGGGGGACGACAGGGGTCTCCTACGAGCAGTACTTC. The chain combines TRBV7-9 with TRBJ2-7; 8 bases line up with TRBD1. CDR1 SEHNR and CDR2 FQNEAQ come from the germline V gene (reference sequence). The CDR3 length is 17 residues. V lost 1 base to trimming and J lost 0 bases; unmatched junction nucleotides: 8.